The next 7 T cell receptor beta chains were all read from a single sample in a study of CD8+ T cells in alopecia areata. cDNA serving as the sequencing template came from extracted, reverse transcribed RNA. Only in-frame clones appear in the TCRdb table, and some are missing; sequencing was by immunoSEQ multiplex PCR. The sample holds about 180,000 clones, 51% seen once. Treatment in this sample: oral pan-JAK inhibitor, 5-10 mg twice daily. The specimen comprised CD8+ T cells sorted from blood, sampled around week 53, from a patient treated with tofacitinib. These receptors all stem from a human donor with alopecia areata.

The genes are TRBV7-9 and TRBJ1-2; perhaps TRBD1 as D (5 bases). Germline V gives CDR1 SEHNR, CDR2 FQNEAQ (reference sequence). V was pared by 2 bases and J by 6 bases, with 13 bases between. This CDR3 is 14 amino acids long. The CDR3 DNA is TGTGCCAGCAGCTTACAAGGGGAGGAGGATGGCTACACCTTC. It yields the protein CASSLQGEEDGYTF. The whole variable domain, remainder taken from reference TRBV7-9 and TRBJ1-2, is DTGVSQNPRHKITKRGQNVTFRCDPISEHNRLYWYRQTLGQGPEFLTYFQNEAQLEKSRLLSDRFSAERPKGSFSTLEIQRTEQGDSAMYLCASSLQGEEDGYTFGSGTRLTVV.

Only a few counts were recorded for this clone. The CDR3 DNA reads as TGCGCCAGCAGCTTGACAGGTCCAGAGACCCAGTACTTC. Translating it yields CASSLTGPETQYF. This chain links TRBV5-1 with TRBJ2-5; maybe TRBD1 (5 bases). Germline values: CDR1 SGHRS, CDR2 YFSETQ. V lost 1 base to trimming and J lost 4 bases, with 8 bases between them. The CDR3 runs to 13 residues.

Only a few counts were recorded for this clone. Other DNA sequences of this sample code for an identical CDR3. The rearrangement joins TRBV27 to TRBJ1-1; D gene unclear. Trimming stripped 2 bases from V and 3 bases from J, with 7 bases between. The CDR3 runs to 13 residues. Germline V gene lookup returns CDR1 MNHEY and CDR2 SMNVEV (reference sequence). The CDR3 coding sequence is TGTGCCAGCAGTTTAGGGCTCTACACTGAAGCTTTCTTT. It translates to CASSLGLYTEAFF.

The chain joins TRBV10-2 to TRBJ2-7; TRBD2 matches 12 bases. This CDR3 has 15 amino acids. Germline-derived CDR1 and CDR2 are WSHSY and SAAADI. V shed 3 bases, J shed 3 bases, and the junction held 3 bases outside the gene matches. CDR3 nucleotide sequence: TGCGCCAGCAGTGACGGACTAGCGGGGAGCTACGAGCAGTACTTC. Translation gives CASSDGLAGSYEQYF.

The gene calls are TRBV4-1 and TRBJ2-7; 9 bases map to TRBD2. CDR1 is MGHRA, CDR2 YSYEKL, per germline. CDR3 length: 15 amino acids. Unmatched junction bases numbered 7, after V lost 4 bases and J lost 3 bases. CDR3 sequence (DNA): TGCGCCAGCAGCCTCGGGCTAGCGGGGCTCTACGAGCAGTACTTC. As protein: CASSLGLAGLYEQYF.

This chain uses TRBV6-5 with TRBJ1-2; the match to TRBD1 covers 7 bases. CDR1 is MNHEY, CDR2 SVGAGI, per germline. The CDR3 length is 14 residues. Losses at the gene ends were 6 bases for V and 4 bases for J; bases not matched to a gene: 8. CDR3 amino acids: CASSGTENFYGYTF. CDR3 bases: TGTGCCAGCAGCGGGACAGAGAACTTCTATGGCTACACCTTC.

The CDR3 nucleotides read TGTGCCAGCAGTGACGGTAGCGGGGGGGCCACAGATACGCAGTATTTT. It specifies CASSDGSGGATDTQYF. The chain carries TRBV6-4 and TRBJ2-3; 11 bases match TRBD2. The CDR3 is 16 residues long. V shed 2 bases, J shed 2 bases, and the junction held 3 bases outside the gene matches. Germline lookup yields CDR1 MRHNA and CDR2 SNTAGT.